This T cell receptor (beta chain) emerged from a study of radiotherapy plus CTLA-4 blockade in lung cancer. Sequenced by immunoSEQ multiplex PCR; TCRdb stores in-frame clones only, minus some. The table records about 86,000 clones, 83% of them present only once. CDR3 size: 15 residues. The V end was cut by 4 bases, the J end by 8 bases, with 18 bases between. Germline V gives CDR1 MNHEY, CDR2 SMNVEV (reference sequence). The chain links TRBV27 to TRBJ2-1, with D possibly matching TRBD1 (6 bases). The sample here was peripheral blood, taken from a patient treated with radiotherapy plus ipilimumab. This TCR derives from a human donor with non-small cell lung cancer who had stable disease on radiotherapy plus ipilimumab. The CDR3 nucleotides are TGTGCCAGCAGTTCACCCCCACAGGGAAGGGATGAGCAGTTCTTC. Translating it yields CASSSPPQGRDEQFF.